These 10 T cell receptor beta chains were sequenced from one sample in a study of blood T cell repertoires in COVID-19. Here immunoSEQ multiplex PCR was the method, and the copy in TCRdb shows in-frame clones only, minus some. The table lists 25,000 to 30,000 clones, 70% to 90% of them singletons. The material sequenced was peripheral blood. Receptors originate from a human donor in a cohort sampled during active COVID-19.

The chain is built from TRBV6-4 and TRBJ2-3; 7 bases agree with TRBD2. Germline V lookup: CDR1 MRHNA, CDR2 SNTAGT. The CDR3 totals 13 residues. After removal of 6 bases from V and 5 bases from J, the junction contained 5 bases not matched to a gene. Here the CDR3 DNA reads TGTGCCAGCAGCCGGACTAGGCAAGATACGCAGTATTTT. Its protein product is CASSRTRQDTQYF.

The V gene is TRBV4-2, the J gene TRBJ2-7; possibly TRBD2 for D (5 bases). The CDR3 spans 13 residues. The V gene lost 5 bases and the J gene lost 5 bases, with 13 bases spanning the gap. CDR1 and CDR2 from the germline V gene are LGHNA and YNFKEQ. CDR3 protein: CASSSRGGHEQYF. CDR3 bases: TGTGCCAGCAGCTCTCGGGGTGGACACGAGCAGTACTTC.

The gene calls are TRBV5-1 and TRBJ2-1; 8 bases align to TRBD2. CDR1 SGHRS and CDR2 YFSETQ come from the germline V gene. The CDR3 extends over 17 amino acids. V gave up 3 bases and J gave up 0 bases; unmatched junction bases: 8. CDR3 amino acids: CASSSALAGYSYNEQFF. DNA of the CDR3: TGCGCCAGCAGCTCTGCCTTAGCGGGGTACTCCTACAATGAGCAGTTCTTC.

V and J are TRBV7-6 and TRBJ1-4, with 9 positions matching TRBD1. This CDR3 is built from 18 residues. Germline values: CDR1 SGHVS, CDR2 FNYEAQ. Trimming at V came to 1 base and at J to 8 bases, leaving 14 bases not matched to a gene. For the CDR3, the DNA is TGTGCCAGCAGCTTAGAGCGGGCCGGGACAGGGTTAGGGGAAAAACTGTTTTTT. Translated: CASSLERAGTGLGEKLFF. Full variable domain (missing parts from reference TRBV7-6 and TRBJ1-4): GAGVSQSPRYKVTKRGQDVALRCDPISGHVSLYWYRQALGQGPEFLTYFNYEAQQDKSGLPNDRFSAERPEGSISTLTIQRTEQRDSAMYRCASSLERAGTGLGEKLFFGSGTQLSVL.

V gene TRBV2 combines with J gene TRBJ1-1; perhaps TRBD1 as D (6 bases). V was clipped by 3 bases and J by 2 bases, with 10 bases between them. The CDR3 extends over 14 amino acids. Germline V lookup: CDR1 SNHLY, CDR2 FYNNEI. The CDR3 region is CASSDGGRNTEAFF. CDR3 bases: TGTGCCAGCAGTGACGGGGGGCGAAACACTGAAGCTTTCTTT. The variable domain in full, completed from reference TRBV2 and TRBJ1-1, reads EPEVTQTPSHQVTQMGQEVILRCVPISNHLYFYWYRQILGQKVEFLVSFYNNEISEKSEIFDDQFSVERPDGSNFTLKIRSTKLEDSAMYFCASSDGGRNTEAFFGQGTRLTVV.

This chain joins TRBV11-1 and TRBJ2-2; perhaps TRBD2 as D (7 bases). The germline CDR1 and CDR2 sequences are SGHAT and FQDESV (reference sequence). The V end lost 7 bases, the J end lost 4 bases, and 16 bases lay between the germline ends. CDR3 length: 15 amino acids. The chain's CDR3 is CASTLGRGSTGELFF. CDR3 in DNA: TGTGCCAGCACCTTGGGGAGGGGGAGCACCGGGGAGCTGTTTTTT.

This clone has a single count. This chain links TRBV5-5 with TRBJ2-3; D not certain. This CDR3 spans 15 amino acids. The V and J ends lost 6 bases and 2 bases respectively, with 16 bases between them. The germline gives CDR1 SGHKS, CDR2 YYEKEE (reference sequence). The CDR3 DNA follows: TGTGCCAGCACCTTTCGGCTAGGCCCCACAGATACGCAGTATTTT. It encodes CASTFRLGPTDTQYF.

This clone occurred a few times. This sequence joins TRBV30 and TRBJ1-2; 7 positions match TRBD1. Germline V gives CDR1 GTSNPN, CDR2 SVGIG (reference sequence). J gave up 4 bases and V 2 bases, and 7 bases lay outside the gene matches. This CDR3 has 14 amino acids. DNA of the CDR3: TGTGCCTGGAGTCAGGCAGGGGGAGGCTATGGCTACACCTTC. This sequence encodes CAWSQAGGGYGYTF.

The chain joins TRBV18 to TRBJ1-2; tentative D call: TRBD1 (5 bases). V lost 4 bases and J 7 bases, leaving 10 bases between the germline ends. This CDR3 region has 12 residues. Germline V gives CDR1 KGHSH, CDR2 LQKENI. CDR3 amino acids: CASSRQGGGYTF. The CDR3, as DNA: TGTGCCAGCTCACGCCAGGGTGGTGGCTACACCTTC.

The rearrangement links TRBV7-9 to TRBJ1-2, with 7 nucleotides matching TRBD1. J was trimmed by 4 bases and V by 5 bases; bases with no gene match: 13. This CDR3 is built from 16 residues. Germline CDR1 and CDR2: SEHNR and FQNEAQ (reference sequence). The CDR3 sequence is CASSPQYTQGGYGYTF. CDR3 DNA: TGTGCCAGCAGCCCCCAGTATACCCAGGGGGGCTATGGCTACACCTTC.